This T cell receptor beta chain was captured by sequencing in a study of brain metastases from non-small cell lung cancer. On this clone itself: A junction boundary mismatches the germline segment, possibly from a read error. Additional DNA sequences in this sample encode the identical CDR3.

Germline V gene sequence: CDR1 MNHEY, CDR2 SVGEGT. The CDR3 consists of 14 residues. Produced via immunoSEQ multiplex PCR; TCRdb's table is partial and in-frame only. The sample yields approximately 4,000 clones, about 86% seen once. This chain joins TRBV6-2 or TRBV6-3 and TRBJ2-3, with 8 nucleotides matching TRBD1. The sequence derives from a donor aged 40 or older with non-small cell lung cancer. Sequencing input: tumor-adjacent normal tissue. The DNA for the CDR3 is TGTGCCAGCAGTTCCGGACAGGGCACAGATACACAGTATTTT. It is translated as CASSSGQGTDTQYF.